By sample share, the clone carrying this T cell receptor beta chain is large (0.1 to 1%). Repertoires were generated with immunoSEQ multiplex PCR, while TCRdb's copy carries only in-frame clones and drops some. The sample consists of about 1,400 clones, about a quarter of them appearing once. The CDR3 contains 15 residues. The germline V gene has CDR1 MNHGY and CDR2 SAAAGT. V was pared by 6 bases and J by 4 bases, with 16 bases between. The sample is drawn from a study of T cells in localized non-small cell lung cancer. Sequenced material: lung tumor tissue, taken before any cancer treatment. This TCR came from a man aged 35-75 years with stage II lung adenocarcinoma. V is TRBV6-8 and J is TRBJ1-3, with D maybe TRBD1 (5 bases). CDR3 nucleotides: TGTGCCAGCAGGGAGTTTCAGGGTTGGGGAAACACCATATATTTT. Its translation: CASREFQGWGNTIYF.